This T cell receptor beta chain was observed in a study of blood T cell repertoires in COVID-19 (dated by TCRdb to 2020 to 2022). Study-wide context: Samples covering the acute and convalescent phases of COVID-19 were provided by collaborators in the United States, Italy and Spain. Where available, HLA class I and class II types were taken from metadata supplied by the sample provider and were not determined by assay-based typing. Subjects who had been exposed to COVID-19, were actively infected with it, or had recovered from it provided the deeply sampled blood TCRbeta repertoires that made up the dataset. The material from the prospective study consisted of cDNA or gDNA derived from T cells, B-cell-depleted T cells, or PBMCs. The sample metadata nearly always contained a de-identified subject ID, COVID-19 status, age in years and sex. Samples were obtained from the ongoing ImmuneRACE study (first 160 participants) and from over a thousand subjects provided by 6 global collaborators. The repertoires were released in a freely available public database meant as a resource for research on the immune response to SARS-CoV-2.

V is clipped by 6 bases and J by 5 bases, and the sequence between their germline boundaries is 17 bases long. As encoded in the germline V gene, CDR1 is MNHEY while CDR2 is SVGAGI. The CDR3 holds 14 amino acids from the cysteine to the phenylalanine. Only the CDR3 DNA is retained, 42 bases long and in frame from the first base. TCRbeta CDR3 regions were amplified from genomic DNA using the immunoSEQ Assay, a bias-controlled multiplex PCR. Under the source paper's analysis protocol: The number of nucleated cells in each sample was estimated from the amplification of reference gene primers within the assay. To quantify the absolute abundance of each unique TCRbeta CDR3 rearrangement, sequence reads were collapsed and filtered. For each sample, productive Simpson clonality was calculated as the square root of Simpson's diversity index across productive rearrangements. The source is immuneACCESS, and TCRdb retained only in-frame sequences with V and J called. Part of the clones is not carried over; for the studies checked, unresolved V genes explain less than half of this, and the remainder is unexplained. V and J calls and clone size come straight from that table; D and trimming were deduced from the DNA. This sample is represented by 55,000 to 80,000 clones; 85% to 90% of them were singletons. 2.5% to 3% of the sample is taken by the ten largest.

The collaborating institutions used their own protocols to collect whole blood in K2EDTA tubes. Collaborator samples were shipped for TCRbeta analysis as frozen whole blood, isolated PBMCs, or DNA extracted from either sample type. Findings and caveats that apply to the study as a whole: How much clinical and demographic metadata was included differed by source and by participant, and the metadata was provided uncurated.

A remark on this clone: Its cognate antigen has yet to be identified. No clone much larger than this one lies a single base away; base qualities are absent.

The TCR sequence derives from a man aged 45-60 years with acute or convalescent COVID-19. The sequencing sample was made of peripheral blood. Rearrangement joined TRBV6-5 to TRBJ2-7; the D gene is perhaps TRBD2, on 6 matching bases. The nucleotides read TGTGCCAGCAGAGATAGGGAGGTGTACCACGAGCAGTACTTC. This codes for CASRDREVYHEQYF.